This T cell receptor (beta chain) stems from a study of T cell responses to AZD1222 COVID-19 vaccine. Overall study results and limits: Vaccine-associated CD4 TCRs spanned spike, dominant at 160-218 and 743-854. Compared with day 0, the breadth and depth of the Spike-specific TCR repertoire rose significantly after two doses of AZD1222. Without day 14 samples, only post-peak T cell repertoires were studied.

The protocol was immunoSEQ multiplex PCR, while the TCRdb copy is restricted to in-frame clones and leaves out a portion. The sample consists of about 150,000 clones, 90% of them appearing once. In germline, CDR1 is SEHNR, CDR2 FQNEAQ (reference sequence). This CDR3 comprises 14 residues. The ends lost 0 bases at V and 4 bases at J; junction bases unmatched: 1. A note on this clone: Its matching antigen is unknown.

This chain joins TRBV7-9 and TRBJ2-3, with 7 bases matching TRBD2. Specimen: peripheral blood, collected on day 0 of AZD1222 vaccination. This receptor was obtained from an adult in good health. The CDR3 sequence: CASSLALAADTQYF. CDR3 nucleotides: TGTGCCAGCAGCTTAGCCCTAGCGGCAGATACGCAGTATTTT.